This paragraph reports one T cell receptor beta chain. The record originates from a study of blood T cell repertoires in COVID-19. The overall study: The United States, Italy and Spain provided the acute and convalescent COVID-19 samples. In each case, the material was cDNA or gDNA derived from T cells, B-cell-depleted T cells, or PBMCs.

The trim removed 3 bases at V and 6 bases at J, leaving 4 bases unmatched. CDR1 and CDR2 from the germline V gene are SGHRS and YFSETQ. The length of the CDR3 is 13 residues. In the study's own analysis: Using reference gene primer amplification, nucleated cell counts were estimated. The protocol was immunoSEQ multiplex PCR, while the TCRdb copy is restricted to in-frame clones and leaves out a portion. The V and J calls and clone size were taken over from that table, and D and trimming were inferred from the DNA. This repertoire shows about 30,000 clones, 70% to 90% found once; its top ten account for 9% to 10%.

Sample: peripheral blood. The rearrangement joins TRBV5-1 to TRBJ1-2; the match to TRBD1 covers 8 bases. This clonotype was sampled from a human donor in a cohort sampled during active COVID-19. This CDR3 reads CASSSGQGDGYTF. The CDR3 DNA sequence: TGCGCCAGCAGCTCTGGACAGGGTGATGGCTACACCTTC. The variable domain in full, completed from reference TRBV5-1 and TRBJ1-2, reads KAGVTQTPRYLIKTRGQQVTLSCSPISGHRSVSWYQQTPGQGLQFLFEYFSETQRNKGNFPGRFSGRQFSNSRSEMNVSTLELGDSALYLCASSSGQGDGYTFGSGTRLTVV.